This record concerns one TCR beta chain sequence. This specimen comes from a study of Graves' ophthalmopathy and Graves' hyperthyroidism. Presentation of ophthalmopathy in the donors involved moderate-to-severe activity, CAS ≥3, NOSPECS ≥4 and a duration under 3 months. Using RNA transcripts, the TCR beta CDR3 regions were amplified. HTBI-primed first-round RT-PCR preceded second-round multiplex PCR. A single record per CDR3 protein comes from TCRdb applying MiXCR to the multiplex PCR reads. Of some 400,000 distinct CDR3 sequences in the sample, 18% are singletons; the top ten hold 1.5% to 2%. Trimming stripped 1 base from V and 4 bases from J, with 10 bases between. The germline V gene has CDR1 SGHAT and CDR2 FQNNGV. The CDR3 sequence is 14 residues long.

The sequence was obtained from a woman between 18 and 29 years old with Graves' ophthalmopathy. The source material was peripheral blood. The rearrangement joins TRBV11-2 to TRBJ2-5, with D possibly being TRBD2 (6 bases). The CDR3 spells CASSLVRRGETQYF. The DNA for the CDR3 is TGTGCCAGCAGCTTAGTTCGGAGGGGAGAGACCCAGTACTTC.